This T cell receptor beta chain was sequenced for a study of identical twins. Unique molecular identifiers were in the cDNA, with template-switch universal primer binding. MiXCR, applied by TCRdb to the 5' RACE reads, yields one record per CDR3 protein. The table lists 690,000 or so distinct CDR3 sequences, 5.5% to 6.5% of them singletons. Study outcomes and limitations: Cross-sectional statistics, not tracking of the same donors, supported the conclusions.

To note about this clonotype: Its target is not known.

Germline lookup yields CDR1 SEHNR and CDR2 FQNEAQ (reference sequence). V was cut by 4 bases and J by 7 bases, with 17 bases left in between. The CDR3 has 15 amino acids. The chain joins TRBV7-9 to TRBJ2-1, with TRBD1 as a possible D gene (5 bases). The clonotype originates from a man in his late teens or twenties in good health. Sequencing was done on a sample of naive T cells sorted from blood. The CDR3 DNA is TGTGCCAGCAGCTCAGGTTCAGGACACACGAATGAGCAGTTCTTC. This codes for CASSSGSGHTNEQFF.